The sequence of this TCR beta chain was determined in a study of T cell responses to AZD1222 COVID-19 vaccine. The study pooled second doses at about 4 or about 12 weeks. The study's findings and limits: Possibly, clonal diversity was underestimated; donors were largely white British and included more females.

Method: immunoSEQ multiplex PCR; TCRdb's copy keeps in-frame clones and lacks some. The sample lists more than 95,000 clones, roughly nine tenths occurring once. A word on this clone: Its target is unknown.

The origin of this receptor is an adult who received the AZD1222 COVID-19 vaccine. Sequencing used peripheral blood, obtained 28 days after the second AZD1222 dose.

CDR3 sequence (DNA): TGTGCCAGCAGCCAAGATTTAAGTGGGAATCAGCAGTTCTTC. The encoded protein is CASSQDLSGNQQFF. The chain links TRBV4-2 to TRBJ2-1; D gene unclear. Trimming took 0 bases from V and 11 from J, leaving 14 bases between them. Germline CDR1 and CDR2: LGHNA and YNFKEQ. The CDR3 covers 14 residues.